These 29 T cell receptor beta chains originate from one sample sequenced in a study of T cell responses to AZD1222 COVID-19 vaccine. Clones were read by immunoSEQ multiplex PCR, and TCRdb kept only the in-frame ones, dropping some. Of fewer than 200,000 clones listed, about 90% are singletons. The sample was peripheral blood, taken on day 0 of MenACWY control vaccination. These receptors were obtained from an adult in good health.

About this clone itself: This sample includes further DNA sequences coding for the same CDR3. This sequence joins TRBV11-1 and TRBJ1-1, with a tentative D call TRBD1 (5 bases). This CDR3 spans 14 amino acids. The V gene's germline CDR1 is SGHAT and CDR2 FQDESV (reference sequence). The V gene lost 4 bases and the J gene lost 2 bases, with 11 bases spanning the gap. The CDR3 here is CASSSDRTNTEAFF. CDR3 in DNA: TGTGCCAGCAGCTCCGACAGAACCAACACTGAAGCTTTCTTT.

The chain is built from TRBV30 and TRBJ1-2; D gene unclear. Germline CDR1 GTSNPN, CDR2 SVGIG (reference sequence). V shed 0 bases and J shed 1 base, with 9 bases lying between them. The CDR3 runs to 14 residues. The CDR3 loop is CAWSVASLNYGYTF. CDR3 nucleotides: TGTGCCTGGAGTGTAGCTTCCCTTAACTATGGCTACACCTTC.

The V gene is TRBV6-6, the J gene TRBJ1-6; D uncertain. Germline V gene data show CDR1 as MNHNY and CDR2 as SVGAGI (reference sequence). The CDR3 length is 14 residues. V lost 7 bases, J lost 8 bases, and 15 bases lay in between. The CDR3 region is CASKDTFKDSPLHF. CDR3 DNA: TGTGCCAGCAAAGACACCTTCAAGGATTCACCCCTCCACTTT.

The chain couples TRBV5-1 to TRBJ1-2; possibly TRBD1 for D (5 bases). The CDR3 extends over 16 amino acids. Between the trimmed V and J ends, which lost 4 bases and 9 bases, there was a span of 25 bases. Per germline, CDR1 SGHRS and CDR2 YFSETQ. The CDR3 nucleotides read TGCGCCAGCAGCCTCACCGCGGGCGGGGGGGTAGAAAGCTACACCTTC. Its translation is CASSLTAGGGVESYTF.

This clone was seen a handful of times. This chain joins TRBV4-3 and TRBJ1-6, with no clear D. This CDR3 spans 14 amino acids. The germline V gene encodes CDR1 LGHNA and CDR2 YSLEER. V lost 4 bases and J lost 5, with 9 bases in between. The CDR3 DNA is TGCGCCAGCAGCCTTCGGGTGAATAATTCACCCCTCCACTTT. Its translation is CASSLRVNNSPLHF.

The V and J genes are TRBV6-5 and TRBJ2-7; D call uncertain. Germline V gives CDR1 MNHEY, CDR2 SVGAGI. This CDR3 contains 13 residues. Trimming stripped 4 bases from V and 7 bases from J, with 14 bases between. CDR3 loop: CASSFSAESEQYF. The CDR3 bases are TGTGCCAGCAGTTTTTCCGCGGAGTCGGAGCAGTACTTC.

The chain recombines TRBV6-6 with TRBJ1-5; D is perhaps TRBD1 (6 bases). V gave up 2 bases and J gave up 6 bases, with 11 bases separating them. The CDR3 contains 14 residues. Germline lookup yields CDR1 MNHNY and CDR2 SVGAGI (reference sequence). CDR3 sequence: CASSYGQGSQPQHF. The CDR3 coding sequence is TGTGCCAGCAGTTACGGGCAGGGGAGTCAGCCCCAGCATTTT.

The chain is built from TRBV9 and TRBJ2-3, with 8 bases fitting TRBD2. The CDR3 runs 18 residues. The V gene end was trimmed by 4 bases and the J gene end by 1 base; junction bases not matched to a gene: 14. Germline loops: CDR1 SGDLS, CDR2 YYNGEE. The chain's CDR3 is CASSPYISGTRGTDTQYF. The CDR3 bases are TGTGCCAGCAGCCCTTATATTAGCGGGACCCGGGGCACAGATACGCAGTATTTT.

The chain links TRBV6-5 to TRBJ2-5; the D gene is possibly TRBD2 (6 bases). V was trimmed by 6 bases and J by 2 bases, leaving 13 bases between them. The length of the CDR3 is 14 residues. Germline values: CDR1 MNHEY, CDR2 SVGAGI. As DNA, the CDR3 is TGTGCCAGCAGCCAGGGACTGGTACAAGAGACCCAGTACTTC. The encoded protein is CASSQGLVQETQYF.

This rearrangement joins TRBV14 to TRBJ1-1, with D unclear. Trimming took off 2 bases at V and 4 bases at J, with 11 bases between the two ends. The CDR3 has 14 residues. Germline values: CDR1 SGHDN, CDR2 FVKESK. CDR3 in DNA: TGTGCCAGCAGCCAACTCCGGACGAGCACTGAAGCTTTCTTT. It specifies CASSQLRTSTEAFF.

J is TRBJ2-1 and V is TRBV19; D is possibly TRBD2 (6 bases). Per the germline V gene, CDR1 is LNHDA and CDR2 is SQIVND (reference sequence). V was shortened by 5 bases and J by 4 bases, with 18 bases between the two germline ends. The CDR3 runs 16 residues. Written as DNA, the CDR3 is TGTGCCAGTAGTTATCGCACGGGAGCATCTTACAATGAGCAGTTCTTC. This codes for CASSYRTGASYNEQFF.

This chain connects TRBV7-2 to TRBJ1-3, with 9 nucleotides matching TRBD1. V lost 7 bases to trimming and J lost 0 bases; unmatched junction nucleotides: 7. CDR1 is SGHTA, CDR2 FQGNSA, per germline. The CDR3 is made up of 16 amino acids. As DNA, the CDR3 is TGTGCCAGCAACGGGGACAGGGCCGGCTCTGGAAACACCATATATTTT. This codes for CASNGDRAGSGNTIYF.

This sequence joins TRBV5-1 and TRBJ1-6, with 8 bases that match TRBD1. The germline V gene encodes CDR1 SGHRS and CDR2 YFSETQ. CDR3 length: 16 amino acids. The V gene end was trimmed by 3 bases and the J gene end by 6 bases; junction bases not matched to a gene: 8. The CDR3 bases are TGCGCCAGCAGCTCCGGGACAGGCGGCCGTAATTCACCCCTCCACTTT. Amino acids: CASSSGTGGRNSPLHF. Variable domain in full (rest from reference TRBV5-1 and TRBJ1-6): KAGVTQTPRYLIKTRGQQVTLSCSPISGHRSVSWYQQTPGQGLQFLFEYFSETQRNKGNFPGRFSGRQFSNSRSEMNVSTLELGDSALYLCASSSGTGGRNSPLHFGNGTRLTVT.

This chain uses TRBV5-1 with TRBJ2-1, with D possibly matching TRBD1 (5 bases). This CDR3 has 13 residues. Trimming cost V 5 bases and J 6 bases, with 12 bases left between them. Germline V gene lookup returns CDR1 SGHRS and CDR2 YFSETQ. Written as DNA, the CDR3 is TGCGCCAGCAGACCGACAAGGGGCAATGAGCAGTTCTTC. It encodes CASRPTRGNEQFF.

Of note for this clone: Other DNA sequences from this sample encode an identical CDR3 as well. The chain is built from TRBV7-2 and TRBJ2-3, with 15 bases matching TRBD2. V lost 3 bases and J lost 3; bases outside the gene matches: 1. This CDR3 comprises 16 residues. In germline, CDR1 is SGHTA, CDR2 FQGNSA. This CDR3 is CASSLGLAGGTDTQYF. The CDR3, as DNA: TGTGCCAGCAGCTTGGGACTAGCGGGAGGAACAGATACGCAGTATTTT.

This clone was counted once. The chain is built from TRBV28 and TRBJ1-2; 8 nucleotides line up with TRBD1. Per germline, CDR1 MDHEN and CDR2 SYDVKM. Trimming took 3 bases from V and 0 from J; bases not matched to a gene: 6. This CDR3 has 16 amino acids. In nucleotides, the CDR3 is TGTGCCAGCAGTTTTGGACAGGGTCCTGCTAACTATGGCTACACCTTC. Translation: CASSFGQGPANYGYTF.

J is TRBJ2-2 and V is TRBV19, with D uncertain. V was pared by 4 bases and J by 0 bases, with 9 bases between. The CDR3 has 15 residues. Germline CDR1 LNHDA, CDR2 SQIVND (reference sequence). CDR3 coding DNA: TGTGCCAGTAGTAGGCATAACGCGAACACCGGGGAGCTGTTTTTT. Translated, it gives CASSRHNANTGELFF.

This chain connects TRBV3-1 (or the pseudogene TRBV3-2) to TRBJ1-4; tentatively, D is TRBD1 (5 bases). Trimming left V 1 base short and J 7 bases short, with 16 bases between. Germline V gene sequence: CDR1 LGHDT, CDR2 YNNKEL (reference sequence). This CDR3 region has 16 residues. The CDR3, as DNA: TGTGCCAGCAGCCAAGGTCTCGGCAGGGTGTTTGAAAAACTGTTTTTT. Its protein is CASSQGLGRVFEKLFF.

The V gene is TRBV28, the J gene TRBJ1-2, with 7 bases fitting TRBD1. Germline CDR1 is MDHEN and CDR2 is SYDVKM. This CDR3 region has 14 residues. Trimming at V came to 4 bases and at J to 8 bases, leaving 10 bases not matched to a gene. DNA for the CDR3: TGTGCCAGCAGTTCACCCGACAGGGACCGGGGCTACACCTTC. This gives the protein CASSSPDRDRGYTF.

V usage is TRBV12-3 or TRBV12-4 and J usage is TRBJ1-3; D unresolved. V gave up 7 bases and J gave up 6 bases, with 4 bases separating them. The length of the CDR3 is 10 residues. The CDR3 sequence: CASMSNTIYF. The CDR3 region has the DNA TGTGCCAGCATGTCAAACACCATATATTTT.

This CDR3 reads CASSLAPGSNQPQHF. The DNA of the CDR3 is TGCGCCAGCAGCTTGGCCCCTGGAAGCAATCAGCCCCAGCATTTT. The chain combines TRBV5-1 with TRBJ1-5; D unresolved. V lost 0 bases to trimming and J lost 1 base, with 8 bases between them. This CDR3 is 15 amino acids long. Germline V gene sequence: CDR1 SGHRS, CDR2 YFSETQ.

V usage is TRBV15 and J usage is TRBJ1-2, with 7 bases matching TRBD1. The CDR3 is made up of 13 amino acids. After removal of 6 bases from V and 8 bases from J, the junction contained 9 bases not matched to a gene. The germline gives CDR1 LNHNV, CDR2 YYDKDF (reference sequence). CDR3 bases: TGTGCCACCAGTCCAGGGGGGGCATGGGGCTACACCTTC. This sequence encodes CATSPGGAWGYTF.

This rearrangement joins TRBV5-4 to TRBJ2-5, with 10 bases lining up with TRBD2. The CDR3 has 16 amino acids. In germline, CDR1 is SGHNT, CDR2 YYREEE (reference sequence). V trimming: 1 base; J trimming: 5 bases; junction bases outside the gene matches: 8. The CDR3 nucleotides are TGTGCCAGCAGCTTGTCCCCTCTAGCGGGAGTCGAGACCCAGTACTTC. Translating gives CASSLSPLAGVETQYF. The full variable domain, with the rest looked up from reference TRBV5-4 and TRBJ2-5, is ETGVTQSPTHLIKTRGQQVTLRCSSQSGHNTVSWYQQALGQGPQFIFQYYREEENGRGNFPPRFSGLQFPNYSSELNVNALELDDSALYLCASSLSPLAGVETQYFGPGTRLLVL.

The J gene is TRBJ1-5, the V gene TRBV5-6; D uncertain. Germline loops: CDR1 SGHDT, CDR2 YYEEEE. The V gene lost 1 base and the J gene lost 0 bases, with 5 bases spanning the gap. CDR3 length: 14 residues. CDR3 in amino acids: CASSLWYSNQPQHF. CDR3 bases: TGTGCCAGCAGCTTGTGGTATAGCAATCAGCCCCAGCATTTT.

V usage is TRBV5-4 and J usage is TRBJ2-1; D is ambiguous. The length of the CDR3 is 16 residues. Germline CDR1 SGHNT, CDR2 YYREEE (reference sequence). Deletions cut 4 bases from V and 1 base from J, with 15 bases between. The CDR3 DNA sequence: TGTGCCAGCAGCAATATCCCGGGTCCTTCCTACAATGAGCAGTTCTTC. This translates into CASSNIPGPSYNEQFF.

V gene TRBV4-1 combines with J gene TRBJ2-4; D assignment may be TRBD1 or TRBD2 (6 bases each). V was cut by 1 base and J by 15 bases, with 22 bases left in between. The CDR3 has 15 amino acids. CDR1 and CDR2 from the germline V gene are MGHRA and YSYEKL. The CDR3 here is CASSQGSRGGERRYF. CDR3 in DNA: TGCGCCAGCAGCCAAGGATCCAGGGGAGGCGAAAGGCGGTACTTC.

The chain is built from TRBV19 and TRBJ2-7, with a tentative D call TRBD2 (6 bases). The germline gives CDR1 LNHDA, CDR2 SQIVND (reference sequence). The ends were cut back, 5 bases at V and 0 bases at J, with 17 bases in the middle. The CDR3 extends over 16 amino acids. CDR3 amino acids: CASSPSTSLSSYEQYF. In DNA form, the CDR3 reads TGTGCCAGTAGTCCCTCGACTAGTCTAAGCTCCTACGAGCAGTACTTC.

The chain couples TRBV6-2 or TRBV6-3 to TRBJ2-3; 7 nucleotides align to TRBD2. The CDR3 runs 18 residues. Germline V gives CDR1 MNHEY, CDR2 SVGEGT. V dropped 4 bases and J dropped 0; count of bases not matched to a gene: 13. CDR3 sequence: CASSFLAGVETSTDTQYF. CDR3 DNA sequence: TGTGCCAGCAGTTTTCTCGCGGGAGTGGAGACTAGCACAGATACGCAGTATTTT.

The V and J genes are TRBV6-5 and TRBJ1-4; weak D call: TRBD1 (5 bases). The CDR3 is 14 amino acids. Trimming shortened V by 6 bases and J by 4 bases, and 12 bases separated the two germline ends. CDR1 is MNHEY, CDR2 SVGAGI, per germline. CDR3 bases: TGTGCCAGCAGGGAGAGACAGTTTAATGAAAAACTGTTTTTT. Translation gives CASRERQFNEKLFF.